This TCR beta chain came from a study of read filtering for tumor transcriptome and immune sequencing. Study-level results: Compared with RNA-seq, IR-seq gave much higher clonotype depth and reliability. IR-seq and RNA-seq agreed better without single-read clonotypes. The sorted CD138-negative fraction was a mixed bone marrow immune population, not purified T cells.

Trimming took 7 bases from V and 4 from J, leaving 13 bases between them. The CDR3 contains 13 residues. Germline V gene sequence: CDR1 SNHLY, CDR2 FYNNEI. Worth noting for this clonotype: Its specificity is not known.

Every patient had bone marrow sampled while the disease was active. The library was built from around 400 ng RNA with molecular barcoded adaptors for alpha/delta and beta/gamma chains. In TCRdb, the reads were re-called with MiXCR into one record per CDR3 protein. The sample shows more than 12,000 distinct CDR3 sequences, about a fifth of them seen only once. The receptor comes from a donor at least 40 years old with multiple myeloma. The rearrangement uses TRBV2 and TRBJ1-2; D call uncertain. The specimen was a population of CD138-negative cells sorted from bone marrow. CDR3 amino acids: CASMKENSYGYTF. The CDR3 coding sequence is TGTGCCAGCATGAAAGAAAATTCCTATGGCTACACCTTC.